The rows below give T cell receptor beta chains drawn from one sample of a study of blood T cell repertoires in COVID-19. Measured with immunoSEQ multiplex PCR; TCRdb has only the in-frame clones, and not every one. The sample gives 250,000 or so clones, around 93% of which show up once; 1.2% is in the top ten. Material for sequencing was PBMCs or T cells enriched from blood (not recorded which). These receptors were obtained from a human donor in a cohort exposed to, infected with or recovered from COVID-19 (not recorded which). The donor label of this sample is uncertain. CDR3s include the opening cysteine and the closing phenylalanine or tryptophan. Fields, in order: clone size, J gene, V gene, D gene, CDR3 DNA, CDR3 protein. D genes are given only for firm matches. A clone size is listed for some rows: how often the clone was seen (once, few, many), or a class if it is expanded.

clone_size: -; j_call: TRBJ2-2; v_call: TRBV7-6; d_call: TRBD1; cdr3_nt: TGTGCCAGCAGCTTAGTTGGGACAGGGCCGAACACCGGGGAGCTGTTTTTT; cdr3_aa: CASSLVGTGPNTGELFF
clone_size: -; j_call: TRBJ1-4; v_call: TRBV25-1; d_call: -; cdr3_nt: TGTGCCAGCTCACCGGGCCCTGGCCTAGCTGGAGGTGAAAAACTGTTTTTT; cdr3_aa: CASSPGPGLAGGEKLFF
clone_size: -; j_call: TRBJ1-1; v_call: TRBV21-1; d_call: -; cdr3_nt: TGTGCCAGCAGCAAAGGGGGGGAGGTGAACACTGAAGCTTTCTTT; cdr3_aa: CASSKGGEVNTEAFF
clone_size: -; j_call: TRBJ2-7; v_call: TRBV30; d_call: TRBD2; cdr3_nt: TGTGCCTGGGGCCTAGCGGGGGGCTCAGAGCAGTACTTC; cdr3_aa: CAWGLAGGSEQYF
clone_size: -; j_call: TRBJ1-4; v_call: TRBV4-1; d_call: TRBD1; cdr3_nt: TGCGCCAGCAGCCAGACAGGGCTTGAAGAAAAACTGTTTTTT; cdr3_aa: CASSQTGLEEKLFF
clone_size: -; j_call: TRBJ2-7; v_call: TRBV18; d_call: TRBD1; cdr3_nt: TGTGCCAGCTCACCCCGACAGGGAACCTACGAGCAGTACTTC; cdr3_aa: CASSPRQGTYEQYF
clone_size: once; j_call: TRBJ1-2; v_call: TRBV5-6; d_call: -; cdr3_nt: TGTGCCAGCAGCCGGGGGAGGTTGGAGGCTAACTATGGCTACACCTTC; cdr3_aa: CASSRGRLEANYGYTF
clone_size: once; j_call: TRBJ1-1; v_call: TRBV3-1/TRBV3-2; d_call: -; cdr3_nt: TGTGCCAGCAGCCAGCTATCGGGGGGGAACACTGAAGCTTTCTTT; cdr3_aa: CASSQLSGGNTEAFF
clone_size: -; j_call: TRBJ1-1; v_call: TRBV7-9; d_call: -; cdr3_nt: TGTGCCAGCAGCTTAAACAGAGAGAACACTGAAGCTTTCTTT; cdr3_aa: CASSLNRENTEAFF
clone_size: -; j_call: TRBJ2-3; v_call: TRBV21-1; d_call: -; cdr3_nt: TGTGCCAGCAGCTCCCGGACTAGTAGCACAGATACGCAGTATTTT; cdr3_aa: CASSSRTSSTDTQYF
clone_size: -; j_call: TRBJ2-7; v_call: TRBV7-9; d_call: TRBD1; cdr3_nt: TGTGCCAGCAGCTCACAGGGGGGCGCCGGGTACGAGCAGTACTTC; cdr3_aa: CASSSQGGAGYEQYF
clone_size: -; j_call: TRBJ1-2; v_call: TRBV7-8; d_call: TRBD1; cdr3_nt: TGTGCCAGCAGCTTCGCCGACAGGGGTTCTGGCTACACCTTC; cdr3_aa: CASSFADRGSGYTF
clone_size: -; j_call: TRBJ1-3; v_call: TRBV7-2; d_call: -; cdr3_nt: TGTGCCAGCAGCTCCGGTGGCTCTGGAAACACCATATATTTT; cdr3_aa: CASSSGGSGNTIYF
clone_size: -; j_call: TRBJ2-1; v_call: TRBV19; d_call: TRBD1; cdr3_nt: TGTGCCAGTAGTTCAGGGACAGGGGGTTTTAATGAGCAGTTCTTC; cdr3_aa: CASSSGTGGFNEQFF
clone_size: -; j_call: TRBJ2-5; v_call: TRBV2; d_call: TRBD2; cdr3_nt: TGTGCCAGCAGCTTAGCGGGGGCACAGGAGACCCAGTACTTC; cdr3_aa: CASSLAGAQETQYF
clone_size: -; j_call: TRBJ2-1; v_call: TRBV29-1; d_call: TRBD1; cdr3_nt: TGCAGCGTGGCCCCCGGGACAGGGTACAATGAGCAGTTCTTC; cdr3_aa: CSVAPGTGYNEQFF
clone_size: -; j_call: TRBJ2-2; v_call: TRBV5-4; d_call: TRBD2; cdr3_nt: TGTGCCAGCAGCCTTGGGGAGGGTCAAAGGTCGGGGGAGCTGTTTTTT; cdr3_aa: CASSLGEGQRSGELFF
clone_size: -; j_call: TRBJ2-2; v_call: TRBV5-1; d_call: -; cdr3_nt: TGCGCCAGCAGCCTTGACGGGGGGCTAGTCGCCGGGGAGCTGTTTTTT; cdr3_aa: CASSLDGGLVAGELFF
clone_size: -; j_call: TRBJ2-2; v_call: TRBV7-2; d_call: TRBD2; cdr3_nt: TGTGCCAGCAGCTTAGCGCCGGTAGCGGGGGGCACCGGGGAGCTGTTTTTT; cdr3_aa: CASSLAPVAGGTGELFF
clone_size: -; j_call: TRBJ2-3; v_call: TRBV4-2; d_call: -; cdr3_nt: TGTGCCAGCAGCCAACCCCTAGCTCTCGAGGGAGCAGATACGCAGTATTTT; cdr3_aa: CASSQPLALEGADTQYF
clone_size: -; j_call: TRBJ1-1; v_call: TRBV9; d_call: -; cdr3_nt: TGTGCCAGCAGCGCTCACGGGGGAGTCACTGAAGCTTTCTTT; cdr3_aa: CASSAHGGVTEAFF
clone_size: once; j_call: TRBJ2-5; v_call: TRBV19; d_call: TRBD1; cdr3_nt: TGTGCCAGTAGTATAGGGACAGGCCTCTCCCCGGGCCAAGAGACCCAGTACTTC; cdr3_aa: CASSIGTGLSPGQETQYF
clone_size: few; j_call: TRBJ2-4; v_call: TRBV28; d_call: -; cdr3_nt: TGTGCCAGCAGTTCCCTCGACAGGAGGAACATTCAGTACTTC; cdr3_aa: CASSSLDRRNIQYF
clone_size: -; j_call: TRBJ1-1; v_call: TRBV4-1; d_call: -; cdr3_nt: TGCGCCAGCAGCCAAGGCAGGGGACGTGTTATGAACACTGAAGCTTTCTTT; cdr3_aa: CASSQGRGRVMNTEAFF
clone_size: -; j_call: TRBJ2-7; v_call: TRBV7-8; d_call: TRBD2; cdr3_nt: TGTGCCAGCAGCTTATGGGGCGGCGGGGGGGCTGAACGGGAGCAGTACTTC; cdr3_aa: CASSLWGGGGAEREQYF
clone_size: -; j_call: TRBJ2-5; v_call: TRBV6-5; d_call: TRBD2; cdr3_nt: TGTGTCGTCCGGGGGGACGGGAAAGAGACCCAGTACTTC; cdr3_aa: CVVRGDGKETQYF
clone_size: -; j_call: TRBJ1-1; v_call: TRBV5-1; d_call: TRBD1; cdr3_nt: TGCGCCAGCAGTGATACAGGGGGGATGATGAACACTGAAGCTTTCTTT; cdr3_aa: CASSDTGGMMNTEAFF
clone_size: once; j_call: TRBJ2-3; v_call: TRBV18; d_call: TRBD2; cdr3_nt: TGTGCCAGCTCACCGGGGACTAGCGGGGGGCCAAAGGCCCGCACAGATACGCAGTATTTT; cdr3_aa: CASSPGTSGGPKARTDTQYF
clone_size: -; j_call: TRBJ1-5; v_call: TRBV7-2; d_call: -; cdr3_nt: TGTGCCAGCAGCCCCAGCGGCTGGCGGAGCAATCAGCCCCAGCATTTT; cdr3_aa: CASSPSGWRSNQPQHF
clone_size: -; j_call: TRBJ1-2; v_call: TRBV11-2; d_call: TRBD1; cdr3_nt: TGTGCCAGCAGCCCCACTAGGACAGGGCAGGATGGCTACACCTTC; cdr3_aa: CASSPTRTGQDGYTF
clone_size: -; j_call: TRBJ1-4; v_call: TRBV5-4; d_call: TRBD1; cdr3_nt: TGTGCCAGCAGTAAAACAGGGGATGAAAAACTGTTTTTT; cdr3_aa: CASSKTGDEKLFF
clone_size: -; j_call: TRBJ1-5; v_call: TRBV7-9; d_call: -; cdr3_nt: TGTGCCAGCAGCCCATGGAATGGGACACTTCATCAGCCCCAGCATTTT; cdr3_aa: CASSPWNGTLHQPQHF
clone_size: -; j_call: TRBJ1-2; v_call: TRBV5-8; d_call: TRBD1; cdr3_nt: TGTGCCAGCAGCTTGGTAGGGGGCGGAAGCTACACCTTC; cdr3_aa: CASSLVGGGSYTF